The T cell receptor beta chain described here comes from a study of preoperative IRX-2 immunotherapy in early breast cancer. This clone occurred a few times. Germline assignment: CDR1 MDHEN and CDR2 SYDVKM. V dropped 1 base and J dropped 8 bases, with 8 bases sitting between them. The CDR3 runs to 13 residues. Clones were read by immunoSEQ multiplex PCR, and TCRdb kept only the in-frame ones, dropping some. The sample has 20,000 to 30,000 clones; about 68% are singletons. Treatment: preoperative locoregional IRX-2 cytokine immunotherapy. Samples came from a phase Ib trial of preoperative locoregional IRX-2 cytokine immunotherapy.

Sequences were derived from lymph node tissue, sampled after IRX-2 immunotherapy. The TCR was taken from a human donor with breast cancer. The rearrangement joins TRBV28 to TRBJ1-4; D is perhaps TRBD1 (5 bases). The CDR3 protein is CASSLSGVEKLFF. Written as DNA, the CDR3 is TGTGCCAGCAGTTTATCGGGGGTAGAAAAACTGTTTTTT.